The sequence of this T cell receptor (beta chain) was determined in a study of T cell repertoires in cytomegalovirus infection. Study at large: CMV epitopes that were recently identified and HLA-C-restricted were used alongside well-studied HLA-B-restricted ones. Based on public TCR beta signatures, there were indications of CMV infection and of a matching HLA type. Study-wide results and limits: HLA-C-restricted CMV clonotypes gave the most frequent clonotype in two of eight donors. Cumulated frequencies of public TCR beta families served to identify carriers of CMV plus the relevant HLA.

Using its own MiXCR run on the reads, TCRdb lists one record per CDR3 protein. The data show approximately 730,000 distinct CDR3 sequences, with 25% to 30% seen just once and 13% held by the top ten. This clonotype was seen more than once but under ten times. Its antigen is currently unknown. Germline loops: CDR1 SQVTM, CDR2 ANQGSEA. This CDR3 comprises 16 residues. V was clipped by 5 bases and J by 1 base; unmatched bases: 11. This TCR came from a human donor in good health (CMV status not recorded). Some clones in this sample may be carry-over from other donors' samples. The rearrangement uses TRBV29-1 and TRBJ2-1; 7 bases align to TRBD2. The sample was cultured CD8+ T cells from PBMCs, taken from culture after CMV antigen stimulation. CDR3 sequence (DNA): TGCAGCGTTCTATCAGAGGGAGCGGGGTCCTACAATGAGCAGTTCTTC. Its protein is CSVLSEGAGSYNEQFF.